These 5 T cell receptor beta chains came from one sample sequenced in a study of CD8 T cells in ankylosing spondylitis. Study-level findings and limits: A motif of 7 to 9 highly homologous TCR beta variants was seen as apparently characteristic of ankylosing spondylitis blood.

The antigens these receptors bind are not known. Using its own MiXCR run on the 5' RACE reads, TCRdb lists one record per CDR3 protein. The sample has under 950,000 distinct CDR3 sequences, over 15% seen once. Input material: blood, either unsorted or a sorted T cell fraction (not recorded which). Receptors were obtained from a male donor with ankylosing spondylitis.

V gene TRBV4-1 combines with J gene TRBJ1-2; D possibly corresponds to TRBD1 (5 bases). This CDR3 spans 15 amino acids. Deletions cut 1 base from V and 6 bases from J, with 15 bases between. Germline loops: CDR1 MGHRA, CDR2 YSYEKL. CDR3 residues: CASSQVGGARDGYTF. CDR3 nucleotides: TGCGCCAGCAGCCAAGTAGGAGGGGCCAGGGATGGCTACACCTTC.

The rearrangement links TRBV6-5 to TRBJ1-6; 8 nucleotides line up with TRBD1. Germline lookup yields CDR1 MNHEY and CDR2 SVGAGI. J lost 9 bases, V lost 2 bases, and 6 bases had no gene match. CDR3 length: 15 amino acids. The DNA for the CDR3 is TGTGCCAGCAGTTACGACGGACAGGGAGGTTCACCCCTCCACTTT. Protein product: CASSYDGQGGSPLHF.

This clonotype has a count of ten or more. V usage is TRBV29-1 and J usage is TRBJ1-2, with TRBD1 as a possible D gene (5 bases). CDR3 length equals 16 residues. CDR1 and CDR2 from the germline V gene are SQVTM and ANQGSEA. V was cut by 7 bases and J by 4 bases, with 25 bases left in between. CDR3 bases: TGCAGCGCCCCCGATTTTGCAGGGACCAGAGGCTATGGCTACACCTTC. It translates to CSAPDFAGTRGYGYTF.

The V call is TRBV13, the J call TRBJ1-1, with unresolved D. Trimming removed 5 bases from V and 7 bases from J, with 11 bases in between. Per the germline V gene, CDR1 is PRHDT and CDR2 is FYEKMQ (reference sequence). This CDR3 has 12 residues. The CDR3 reads CASSHTEDEAFF. CDR3 DNA: TGTGCCAGCAGCCACACAGAGGATGAAGCTTTCTTT.

The chain joins TRBV20-1 to TRBJ2-3, with D possibly TRBD2 on 6 matching bases. Trimming cost V 2 bases and J 1 base, with 16 bases left between them. Germline CDR1 DFQATT, CDR2 SNEGSKA (reference sequence). The CDR3 spans 16 residues. The CDR3 coding sequence is TGCAGTGCTAGAAAACGGGGAGGCGGGGGCACAGATACGCAGTATTTT. Amino acids: CSARKRGGGGTDTQYF.